This record concerns one T cell receptor (beta chain) sequence. Germline V gene lookup returns CDR1 MNHEY and CDR2 SVGAGI. The V and J ends lost 5 bases and 3 bases, in that order; junction bases with no gene match: 6. The CDR3 is 14 residues long. The assay was immunoSEQ multiplex PCR, and TCRdb's table has in-frame clones only and misses some. The data hold about 160,000 clones, with 75% to 85% observed a single time. These data are taken from a study of blood T cell repertoires in COVID-19. Study-wide background: T cells, B-cell-depleted T cells, or PBMCs supplied cDNA or gDNA.

The receptor comes from a woman between 55 and 75 years old with COVID-19, enrolled during active disease. The chain has TRBV6-5 and TRBJ1-2; 7 bases line up with TRBD1. Input material: peripheral blood. The CDR3 region has the DNA TGTGCCAGCAGTCCACAGGGGTTTGACTATGGCTACACCTTC. This sequence encodes CASSPQGFDYGYTF.